The 9 T cell receptor beta chains listed next were all sequenced from one sample in a study of blood T cell repertoires in COVID-19. Method: immunoSEQ multiplex PCR; TCRdb's copy keeps in-frame clones and lacks some. The sample holds under 300,000 clones, over 80% seen once. Sequencing was carried out using peripheral blood. These receptors were obtained from a woman in her 40s who had recovered from COVID-19.

This chain connects TRBV10-3 to TRBJ1-3; D is uncertain. The CDR3 contains 15 residues. Trimming shortened V by 0 bases and J by 2 bases, and 8 bases separated the two germline ends. Germline loops: CDR1 ENHRY, CDR2 SYGVKD. CDR3 nucleotides: TGTGCCATCAGTGAGTCGAGAGGGACTGGAAACACCATATATTTT. It translates to CAISESRGTGNTIYF.

This rearrangement joins TRBV7-2 to TRBJ1-5; no clear D. This CDR3 is built from 13 residues. CDR1 and CDR2 (germline): SGHTA, FQGNSA. The V and J ends lost 1 base and 5 bases respectively, with 6 bases between them. The CDR3 sequence: CASSLVSYQPQHF. CDR3 nucleotide sequence: TGTGCCAGCAGCTTAGTTTCTTATCAGCCCCAGCATTTT.

This clone was found a few times. The chain joins TRBV3-1 (or the pseudogene TRBV3-2) to TRBJ1-3; TRBD1 matches 7 bases. There are 17 residues in the CDR3. V lost 2 bases to trimming and J lost 3 bases; unmatched junction nucleotides: 10. Germline CDR1 and CDR2: LGHDT and YNNKEL (reference sequence). CDR3 bases: TGTGCCAGCAGCCAAAACCCGACAGGGCTCGTTGGAAACACCATATATTTT. It codes for CASSQNPTGLVGNTIYF.

This chain uses TRBV6-5 with TRBJ2-1; 12 bases agree with TRBD2. This CDR3 comprises 15 residues. CDR1 and CDR2 (germline): MNHEY, SVGAGI. J gave up 9 bases and V 6 bases, and 9 bases lay outside the gene matches. CDR3 nucleotide sequence: TGTGCCAGCAGATCTACTAGCGGGGGGATAAGTGAGCAGTTCTTC. Encoded protein: CASRSTSGGISEQFF.

Here the CDR3 DNA reads TGCGCCAGCAGCAAGCTGGATGAGCAGTTCTTC. This gives the protein CASSKLDEQFF. V is TRBV5-1 and J is TRBJ2-1; D not resolved. Germline assignment: CDR1 SGHRS and CDR2 YFSETQ. V was trimmed by 4 bases and J by 8 bases, leaving 7 bases between them. There are 11 residues in the CDR3. Combining the CDR3 with reference TRBV5-1 and TRBJ2-1 gives the whole variable domain KAGVTQTPRYLIKTRGQQVTLSCSPISGHRSVSWYQQTPGQGLQFLFEYFSETQRNKGNFPGRFSGRQFSNSRSEMNVSTLELGDSALYLCASSKLDEQFFGPGTRLTVL.

The chain couples TRBV10-3 to TRBJ1-5; a weak D match, TRBD1 (5 bases). The CDR3 extends over 14 amino acids. Trimming took off 6 bases at V and 2 bases at J, with 11 bases between the two ends. CDR1 and CDR2 (germline): ENHRY, SYGVKD. This CDR3 is CAISPRGGNQPQHF. The CDR3 DNA sequence: TGTGCCATCAGCCCTCGGGGGGGCAATCAGCCCCAGCATTTT.

The genes are TRBV12-3 or TRBV12-4 and TRBJ1-5; 7 bases align to TRBD1. V gave up 1 base and J gave up 11 bases; unmatched junction bases: 5. This CDR3 spans 13 amino acids. For the CDR3, the DNA is TGTGCCAGCAGTTTAGACAGGGGAGTGGCCCAGCATTTT. This translates into CASSLDRGVAQHF.

In its sample, this clone was seen a few times. The chain carries TRBV2 and TRBJ2-1; 8 bases are shared with TRBD1. The CDR3 spans 11 residues. The V gene's germline CDR1 is SNHLY and CDR2 FYNNEI. With 11 bases clipped from V and 3 bases from J, the junction kept 0 bases outside the gene matches. The CDR3: CAGQGYNEQFF. CDR3 in DNA: TGTGCCGGACAGGGCTACAATGAGCAGTTCTTC.

The genes are TRBV11-2 and TRBJ1-1; D call uncertain. Germline V lookup: CDR1 SGHAT, CDR2 FQNNGV. The V end lost 1 base, the J end lost 0 bases, and 3 bases lay between the germline ends. The CDR3 runs to 13 residues. The CDR3 bases are TGTGCCAGCAGCTTAGGCGTGAACACTGAAGCTTTCTTT. Its translation is CASSLGVNTEAFF.